The 29 T cell receptor beta chains given below trace back to one sample, sequenced in a study of cytomegalovirus exposure and HLA in healthy donors. Clones were sequenced by immunoSEQ multiplex PCR, and TCRdb holds only the in-frame ones, with some missing. The data hold some 100,000 clones, with more than 70% observed a single time. The sequencing input was PBMCs. Receptors were obtained from a man aged 18 to 29 in good health and CMV-seronegative.

The chain recombines TRBV27 with TRBJ2-5; 7 bases match TRBD2. CDR1 and CDR2 (germline): MNHEY, SMNVEV (reference sequence). The CDR3 runs to 15 residues. Unmatched junction bases numbered 12, after V lost 7 bases and J lost 4 bases. The CDR3 bases are TGTGCCAGCATCGCACTTACGGGAGGACGAGAGACCCAGTACTTC. Translating gives CASIALTGGRETQYF.

V usage is TRBV5-6 and J usage is TRBJ1-6; TRBD1 aligns across 11 bases. The CDR3 is 15 amino acids. J lost 8 bases, V lost 4 bases, and 5 bases had no gene match. In germline, CDR1 is SGHDT, CDR2 YYEEEE. CDR3 in DNA: TGTGCCAGCAGCGGGGGGGACAGGGGGGATTCACCCCTCCACTTT. Residues: CASSGGDRGDSPLHF.

The chain uses TRBV5-1 and TRBJ1-3; weak D call: TRBD1 (5 bases). The V gene lost 0 bases and the J gene lost 4 bases, with 8 bases spanning the gap. Germline loops: CDR1 SGHRS, CDR2 YFSETQ. This CDR3 has 14 residues. The CDR3 DNA reads TGCGCCAGCAGCTTGGCAGGGCGGGGAAACACCATATATTTT. It encodes CASSLAGRGNTIYF.

The chain links TRBV27 to TRBJ2-3; D unresolved. This CDR3 has 16 residues. Between the trimmed V and J ends, which lost 0 bases and 0 bases, there was a span of 10 bases. Germline loops: CDR1 MNHEY, CDR2 SMNVEV (reference sequence). CDR3 residues: CASSLSVTPSTDTQYF. CDR3 nucleotide sequence: TGTGCCAGCAGTTTATCAGTCACACCTAGCACAGATACGCAGTATTTT.

V and J are TRBV5-6 and TRBJ2-1; tentatively, D is TRBD2 (6 bases). The CDR3 contains 15 residues. Between the trimmed V and J ends, which lost 0 bases and 5 bases, there was a span of 12 bases. Germline loops: CDR1 SGHDT, CDR2 YYEEEE. CDR3 residues: CASSLASANNNEQFF. CDR3 in DNA: TGTGCCAGCAGCTTGGCTAGCGCGAATAACAATGAGCAGTTCTTC.

In DNA form, the CDR3 reads TGTGCCAGCAGCTTAGGGGCTAGCGGCACAGATACGCAGTATTTT. Protein: CASSLGASGTDTQYF. The rearrangement joins TRBV13 to TRBJ2-3; a possible D gene is TRBD2 (6 bases). The CDR3 has 15 amino acids. Looked up from germline, CDR1 is PRHDT and CDR2 is FYEKMQ (reference sequence). V was trimmed by 0 bases and J by 1 base, leaving 8 bases between them.

This chain uses TRBV5-4 with TRBJ1-1, with 9 bases that match TRBD1. Germline V lookup: CDR1 SGHNT, CDR2 YYREEE (reference sequence). J lost 2 bases, V lost 4 bases, and 6 bases had no gene match. The CDR3 spans 15 residues. CDR3 region: CASSAKGQGNTEAFF. CDR3 DNA sequence: TGTGCCAGCAGCGCCAAGGGACAGGGAAACACTGAAGCTTTCTTT.

The genes are TRBV27 and TRBJ2-7; 7 bases are a match to TRBD2. CDR1 MNHEY and CDR2 SMNVEV come from the germline V gene (reference sequence). This CDR3 comprises 15 residues. V shed 9 bases, J shed 6 bases, and the junction held 17 bases outside the gene matches. CDR3 nucleotide sequence: TGTGCCAGTCAGAGCGGAGTCAGCGGGGCTCTCGAGCAGTACTTC. Amino acid sequence: CASQSGVSGALEQYF.

The V and J genes are TRBV5-1 and TRBJ2-7, with a weak D call TRBD1 (5 bases). The V end lost 2 bases, the J end lost 6 bases, and 15 bases lay between the germline ends. Germline V gene lookup returns CDR1 SGHRS and CDR2 YFSETQ. CDR3 length: 14 residues. This CDR3 reads CASSFSPGNGEQYF. CDR3 in DNA: TGCGCCAGCAGCTTTTCCCCAGGGAATGGCGAGCAGTACTTC.

V and J are TRBV6-1 and TRBJ1-2, with a tentative D call TRBD1 (6 bases). Deletions cut 5 bases from V and 6 bases from J, with 19 bases between. CDR3 size: 15 residues. CDR1 MNHNS and CDR2 SASEGT come from the germline V gene. In DNA form, the CDR3 reads TGTGCCAGCAGTCCATTGGACAGTGGGGGTAATGGCTACACCTTC. Translating gives CASSPLDSGGNGYTF.

The chain employs TRBV6-1 and TRBJ2-7, with 10 bases aligning to TRBD2. V lost 9 bases and J lost 2; bases outside the gene matches: 4. The length of the CDR3 is 13 residues. Germline V CDR1 and CDR2: MNHNS, SASEGT. As DNA, the CDR3 is TGTGCCAGTGCGGGACTAGCGACCTACGAGCAGTACTTC. Its protein is CASAGLATYEQYF.

This clone appeared a few times. The chain combines TRBV7-6 with TRBJ2-1; 11 nucleotides align to TRBD2. This CDR3 has 16 amino acids. The V and J ends lost 3 bases and 0 bases, in that order; junction bases with no gene match: 1. CDR1 is SGHVS, CDR2 FNYEAQ, per germline. The CDR3 here is CASSLGTSGSYNEQFF. DNA of the CDR3: TGTGCCAGCAGCTTGGGGACTAGCGGCTCCTACAATGAGCAGTTCTTC. The variable domain in full, with the rest retrieved from reference TRBV7-6 and TRBJ2-1, is GAGVSQSPRYKVTKRGQDVALRCDPISGHVSLYWYRQALGQGPEFLTYFNYEAQQDKSGLPNDRFSAERPEGSISTLTIQRTEQRDSAMYRCASSLGTSGSYNEQFFGPGTRLTVL.

The chain employs TRBV13 and TRBJ1-2, with 8 bases matching TRBD1. With V trimmed by 0 bases and J by 5 bases, 8 bases remained unmatched. CDR1 and CDR2 from the germline V gene are PRHDT and FYEKMQ (reference sequence). The CDR3 sequence is 16 residues long. The CDR3 coding sequence is TGTGCCAGCAGCTTAGGCACAGGGGGAAGCGGGTATGGCTACACCTTC. Translated: CASSLGTGGSGYGYTF.

V is TRBV15 and J is TRBJ2-7, with TRBD1 matching 7 bases. This CDR3 is 17 amino acids long. Unmatched junction bases numbered 12, after V lost 0 bases and J lost 4 bases. Germline-derived CDR1 and CDR2 are LNHNV and YYDKDF (reference sequence). This CDR3 is CATSRDRGWGRGYEQYF. The CDR3 nucleotides are TGTGCCACCAGCAGAGACAGGGGGTGGGGTAGAGGGTACGAGCAGTACTTC.

A remark on this clone: A read error may produce the germline difference seen at one junction end. The chain joins TRBV30 to TRBJ1-2, with D hard to call. Germline V lookup: CDR1 GTSNPN, CDR2 SVGIG (reference sequence). The CDR3 sequence is 12 residues long. In DNA form, the CDR3 reads TGTGCCTGGAGTTCTGAGGCCGCCCGTCTCGGCTTC. Translating it yields CAWSSEAARLGF. Full variable domain (missing parts from reference TRBV30 and TRBJ1-2): SQTIHQWPATLVQPVGSPLSLECTVEGTSNPNLYWYRQAAGRGLQLLFYSVGIGQISSEVPQNLSASRPQDRQFILSSKKLLLSDSGFYLCAWSSEAARLGFGSGTRLTVV.

The table lists this clone with a few counts. The gene calls are TRBV7-9 and TRBJ2-7; a possible D gene is TRBD2 (7 bases). The CDR3 has 16 residues. The V and J ends lost 5 bases and 2 bases respectively, with 19 bases between them. Germline CDR1 is SEHNR and CDR2 is FQNEAQ (reference sequence). This CDR3 is CASSPVGGGAPYEQYF. In DNA form, the CDR3 reads TGTGCCAGCAGCCCAGTGGGAGGGGGGGCACCCTACGAGCAGTACTTC.

The chain couples TRBV19 to TRBJ1-5, with D perhaps TRBD1 (6 bases). From germline, CDR1 is LNHDA and CDR2 SQIVND (reference sequence). V lost 3 bases to trimming and J lost 7 bases, with 13 bases between them. The CDR3 runs to 14 residues. The CDR3 spells CASSIGGGGQPQHF. Written as DNA, the CDR3 is TGTGCCAGTAGTATCGGAGGCGGGGGCCAGCCCCAGCATTTT.

The rearrangement uses TRBV30 and TRBJ2-1; TRBD1 aligns across 7 bases. This CDR3 has 15 residues. Germline CDR1 and CDR2: GTSNPN and SVGIG (reference sequence). The V gene end was trimmed by 5 bases and the J gene end by 5 bases; junction bases not matched to a gene: 12. This chain's CDR3 is CAWGEGTAFHNEQFF. The CDR3 DNA sequence: TGTGCCTGGGGAGAAGGGACAGCTTTCCACAATGAGCAGTTCTTC.

Here the CDR3 reads CASSMSTTRVTYEQYF. For the CDR3, the DNA is TGTGCCAGTAGTATGAGTACTACCAGGGTTACCTACGAGCAGTACTTC. This rearrangement joins TRBV19 to TRBJ2-7; TRBD1 might be the D (5 bases). This CDR3 spans 16 amino acids. V was pared by 3 bases and J by 2 bases, with 17 bases between. The germline V gene has CDR1 LNHDA and CDR2 SQIVND (reference sequence). The whole variable domain, remainder taken from reference TRBV19 and TRBJ2-7, is DGGITQSPKYLFRKEGQNVTLSCEQNLNHDAMYWYRQDPGQGLRLIYYSQIVNDFQKGDIAEGYSVSREKKESFPLTVTSAQKNPTAFYLCASSMSTTRVTYEQYFGPGTRLTVT.

The J gene is TRBJ2-7, the V gene TRBV5-4; tentatively, D is TRBD2 (6 bases). This CDR3 is built from 12 residues. CDR1 is SGHNT and CDR2 is YYREEE in the germline V gene (reference sequence). V was cut by 2 bases and J by 5 bases, with 8 bases left in between. The DNA for the CDR3 is TGTGCCAGCAGCTTTCCGGGGGACGAGCAGTACTTC. Residues: CASSFPGDEQYF.

V gene TRBV5-1 combines with J gene TRBJ2-3; D is perhaps TRBD2 (5 bases). CDR1 and CDR2 (germline): SGHRS, YFSETQ. The CDR3 covers 15 residues. V lost 1 base to trimming and J lost 5 bases, with 14 bases between them. The CDR3 loop reads CASSLRGTVGDTQYF. CDR3 nucleotides: TGCGCCAGCAGCTTGCGGGGTACGGTGGGAGATACGCAGTATTTT.

The chain uses TRBV30 and TRBJ1-5, with 7 bases fitting TRBD1. Germline CDR1 reads GTSNPN; CDR2 reads SVGIG (reference sequence). V lost 2 bases, J lost 0 bases, and 7 bases stayed unmatched. The CDR3 has 16 residues. The CDR3: CAWSLNRGGSNQPQHF. In DNA, the CDR3 is TGTGCCTGGAGTTTAAACAGGGGAGGTAGCAATCAGCCCCAGCATTTT.

The rearrangement joins TRBV30 to TRBJ1-2; maybe TRBD1 (5 bases). The V gene's germline CDR1 is GTSNPN and CDR2 SVGIG (reference sequence). The CDR3 sequence is 12 residues long. V lost 6 bases and J 8 bases, leaving 16 bases between the germline ends. CDR3 region: CACQGAESGYTF. In DNA, the CDR3 is TGTGCCTGCCAAGGGGCAGAATCCGGCTACACCTTC.

This chain joins TRBV5-1 and TRBJ2-5, with a possible D match to TRBD2 (7 bases). Germline V gene lookup returns CDR1 SGHRS and CDR2 YFSETQ. Between the trimmed V and J ends, which lost 1 base and 3 bases, there was a span of 16 bases. This CDR3 is built from 16 residues. Here the CDR3 reads CASSLRWGGLKETQYF. CDR3 in DNA: TGCGCCAGCAGCTTGAGGTGGGGGGGCCTCAAAGAGACCCAGTACTTC.

J is TRBJ2-1 and V is TRBV30; no definite D call. This CDR3 has 12 residues. Germline-derived CDR1 and CDR2 are GTSNPN and SVGIG (reference sequence). The CDR3 spells CSWASSYNEQFF. DNA of the CDR3: TGTTCTTGGGCGAGCTCCTACAATGAGCAGTTCTTC.

In its sample, this clone was seen once. The chain combines TRBV30 with TRBJ2-5, with 9 bases that match TRBD1. CDR3 length: 15 amino acids. Germline CDR1 GTSNPN, CDR2 SVGIG (reference sequence). Trimming took 0 bases from V and 3 from J; bases not matched to a gene: 5. The CDR3 coding sequence is TGTGCCTGGAGTGTACGGGGACAGGGCGAAGAGACCCAGTACTTC. It translates to CAWSVRGQGEETQYF.

The V call is TRBV6-6, the J call TRBJ2-1; TRBD1 matches at 9 bases. V gave up 8 bases and J gave up 9 bases; unmatched junction bases: 17. CDR3 size: 16 residues. CDR1 and CDR2 from the germline V gene are MNHNY and SVGAGI (reference sequence). CDR3 sequence: CASRAALGQGVGEQFF. The CDR3 DNA sequence: TGTGCCAGCCGGGCCGCTTTGGGACAGGGTGTTGGTGAGCAGTTCTTC.

This sequence joins TRBV6-5 and TRBJ2-7, with 8 positions matching TRBD1. Trimming removed 6 bases from V and 7 bases from J; junction bases left unmatched: 8. The V gene's germline CDR1 is MNHEY and CDR2 SVGAGI. CDR3 length equals 13 residues. The CDR3 protein is CASSITGGDEQYF. As DNA, the CDR3 is TGTGCCAGCAGCATTACAGGGGGTGATGAGCAGTACTTC.

J is TRBJ2-7 and V is TRBV7-7; TRBD2 aligns across 7 bases. Germline assignment: CDR1 SSHAT and CDR2 FNYEAQ (reference sequence). The CDR3 covers 12 residues. V lost 2 bases to trimming and J lost 13 bases; unmatched junction nucleotides: 8. CDR3 sequence: CASSLSAGDRYF. Written as DNA, the CDR3 is TGTGCCAGCAGCTTATCGGCGGGAGATCGTTACTTC.